Presented here are 6 T cell receptor beta chains from one specimen sequenced in a study of T cells after yellow fever vaccination. MiXCR was run by TCRdb on the 5' RACE reads, yielding one entry per CDR3 protein. The sample consists of 550,000 or so distinct CDR3 sequences, over 15% of them appearing once. Sequenced here: PBMCs, sampled 15 days after the yellow fever booster vaccination. Source of these receptors: a man aged 25 to 40 who received the YFV17D yellow fever vaccine.

The J gene is TRBJ2-5, the V gene TRBV5-5; 8 positions agree with TRBD1. With V trimmed by 4 bases and J by 4 bases, 9 bases remained unmatched. Germline V gives CDR1 SGHKS, CDR2 YYEKEE (reference sequence). There are 15 residues in the CDR3. The CDR3 protein is CASSGDRTGGETQYF. The CDR3 nucleotides are TGTGCCAGCAGCGGGGACAGGACCGGGGGAGAGACCCAGTACTTC.

This chain links TRBV5-1 with TRBJ1-2; D gene ambiguous. Trimming stripped 2 bases from V and 7 bases from J, with 9 bases between. Germline loops: CDR1 SGHRS, CDR2 YFSETQ. The CDR3 consists of 12 residues. CDR3: CASSFADAGYTF. The DNA of the CDR3 is TGCGCCAGCAGCTTCGCAGACGCTGGCTACACCTTC. The complete variable domain, with remaining parts taken from reference TRBV5-1 and TRBJ1-2, reads KAGVTQTPRYLIKTRGQQVTLSCSPISGHRSVSWYQQTPGQGLQFLFEYFSETQRNKGNFPGRFSGRQFSNSRSEMNVSTLELGDSALYLCASSFADAGYTFGSGTRLTVV.

The chain carries TRBV10-3 and TRBJ2-7, with 7 bases identical to TRBD1. CDR3 length equals 12 residues. The trim removed 6 bases at V and 2 bases at J, leaving 1 base unmatched. Germline V gene sequence: CDR1 ENHRY, CDR2 SYGVKD. The CDR3 DNA reads TGTGCCATCAGGGGACAGACCTACGAGCAGTACTTC. It yields the protein CAIRGQTYEQYF.

This chain joins TRBV20-1 and TRBJ2-3; TRBD2 matches 8 bases. This CDR3 has 15 residues. The ends lost 3 bases at V and 1 base at J; junction bases unmatched: 6. Germline loops: CDR1 DFQATT, CDR2 SNEGSKA (reference sequence). CDR3 sequence (DNA): TGCAGTGCTAGGGGGACTAGTTACGGCACAGATACGCAGTATTTT. It is translated as CSARGTSYGTDTQYF.

This clonotype came up a few times. The chain combines TRBV20-1 with TRBJ2-1; 11 positions match TRBD2. With 6 bases clipped from V and 0 bases from J, the junction kept 4 bases outside the gene matches. Germline V gene sequence: CDR1 DFQATT, CDR2 SNEGSKA (reference sequence). The CDR3 runs to 15 residues. CDR3 in DNA: TGCAGTGCCGGGACTAGCGGAGGCTCCTACAATGAGCAGTTCTTC. The encoded protein is CSAGTSGGSYNEQFF.

The CDR3 nucleotides are TGCGCCAGCTCCGCCGGGACAAGCTCCTACAATGAGCAGTTCTTC. Translation gives CASSAGTSSYNEQFF. The gene calls are TRBV5-1 and TRBJ2-1; perhaps TRBD1 as D (6 bases). Germline V lookup: CDR1 SGHRS, CDR2 YFSETQ. Trimming took 7 bases from V and 0 from J, leaving 14 bases between them. The CDR3 extends over 15 amino acids.